The 17 T cell receptor beta chains given below trace back to one sample, sequenced in a study of T cells in Graves' hyperthyroidism and ophthalmopathy. Amplified regions were TCR beta CDR3 sequences from RNA transcripts. The primer set for the first-round RT-PCR of the TCR CDR3 was HTBI. Each CDR3 protein is one row after TCRdb ran MiXCR on the multiplex PCR reads. The sample carries more than 450,000 distinct CDR3 sequences, 20% recorded once. The sample comprised blood. These receptor sequences come from a middle-aged man with Graves' ophthalmopathy.

This clonotype was counted a few times. The V gene is TRBV5-1, the J gene TRBJ1-4; the D gene is possibly TRBD1 (5 bases). The CDR3 is made up of 14 amino acids. CDR1 SGHRS and CDR2 YFSETQ come from the germline V gene. V was clipped by 2 bases and J by 8 bases, with 13 bases between them. In DNA form, the CDR3 reads TGCGCCAGCAGCTTCGGGACGCTGGAGGAAAAACTGTTTTTT. Amino acids: CASSFGTLEEKLFF.

V usage is TRBV10-3 and J usage is TRBJ1-1, with D unclear. The germline V gene has CDR1 ENHRY and CDR2 SYGVKD. The CDR3 covers 12 residues. Trimming left V 6 bases short and J 6 bases short, with 11 bases between. In DNA form, the CDR3 reads TGTGCCATCAGAGGCGGGAGGTCTGAAGCTTTCTTT. Its protein product is CAIRGGRSEAFF.

This clonotype was seen ten or more times. V usage is TRBV27 and J usage is TRBJ1-1; no reliable D call. Germline V gene data show CDR1 as MNHEY and CDR2 as SMNVEV (reference sequence). The CDR3 has 13 amino acids. V lost 8 bases and J lost 6, with 16 bases in between. The CDR3 sequence is CASYTQGRAEAFF. The CDR3 DNA reads TGTGCCAGCTATACCCAAGGACGGGCTGAAGCTTTCTTT.

This clonotype was picked up many times. The V and J genes are TRBV6-1 and TRBJ2-1; 14 bases line up with TRBD2. Looked up from germline, CDR1 is MNHNS and CDR2 is SASEGT. This CDR3 is 18 amino acids long. V lost 6 bases, J lost 0 bases, and 7 bases stayed unmatched. The CDR3 loop is CASRTSGGAWTSYNEQFF. In nucleotides, the CDR3 is TGTGCCAGCAGGACTAGCGGGGGGGCCTGGACCTCCTACAATGAGCAGTTCTTC.

The V and J genes are TRBV30 and TRBJ2-2; 8 bases agree with TRBD1. Germline CDR1 and CDR2: GTSNPN and SVGIG (reference sequence). J lost 1 base, V lost 5 bases, and 6 bases had no gene match. The CDR3 is 15 amino acids. CDR3: CAWGGTGWNTGELFF. CDR3 in DNA: TGTGCCTGGGGGGGGACAGGATGGAACACCGGGGAGCTGTTTTTT.

This clonotype has a count of ten or more. The J gene is TRBJ2-1, the V gene TRBV20-1; 7 nucleotides match TRBD2. V trimming: 2 bases; J trimming: 6 bases; junction bases outside the gene matches: 7. This CDR3 comprises 14 residues. The germline V gene has CDR1 DFQATT and CDR2 SNEGSKA (reference sequence). For the CDR3, the DNA is TGCAGTGCTAGATACGAGCGGGACCTCAATGAGCAGTTCTTC. Encoded protein: CSARYERDLNEQFF.

This clonotype was picked up many times. This chain joins TRBV3-1 and TRBJ1-1; 7 bases match TRBD1. The CDR3 loop spans 12 amino acids. CDR1 is LGHDT and CDR2 is YNNKEL in the germline V gene (reference sequence). Trimming cost V 10 bases and J 4 bases; bases outside gene matches: 6. The CDR3 DNA reads as TGTGCCACCGGTAACAGGGGCACTGAAGCTTTCTTT. Its protein product is CATGNRGTEAFF.

The chain is built from TRBV20-1 and TRBJ1-1, with D maybe TRBD1 (5 bases). CDR1 and CDR2 (germline): DFQATT, SNEGSKA (reference sequence). The CDR3 length is 15 residues. Trimming stripped 3 bases from V and 5 bases from J, with 19 bases between. In DNA, the CDR3 is TGCAGTGCTAGGGGGCATTCTCGCGATCCGACTGAAGCTTTCTTT. Amino acid sequence: CSARGHSRDPTEAFF.

This clonotype was picked up many times. V gene TRBV7-2 combines with J gene TRBJ1-2; a weak D match, TRBD1 (5 bases). Trimming shortened V by 5 bases and J by 4 bases, and 17 bases separated the two germline ends. The CDR3 is made up of 15 amino acids. In germline, CDR1 is SGHTA, CDR2 FQGNSA. CDR3 in DNA: TGTGCCAGCAGCCCTCCGGAAGGGGTCCTCTATGGCTACACCTTC. It specifies CASSPPEGVLYGYTF.

This clonotype was observed at least ten times. The chain couples TRBV2 to TRBJ2-3; D ambiguous. V was shortened by 7 bases and J by 4 bases, with 18 bases between the two germline ends. This CDR3 region has 15 residues. Per germline, CDR1 SNHLY and CDR2 FYNNEI. CDR3 DNA sequence: TGTGCCAGCACTTCGAGAAGGCCTTCCGCAGATACGCAGTATTTT. It translates to CASTSRRPSADTQYF.

The genes are TRBV7-9 and TRBJ2-1; D uncertain. Trimming left V 2 bases short and J 10 bases short, with 12 bases between. The length of the CDR3 is 13 residues. The germline V gene encodes CDR1 SEHNR and CDR2 FQNEAQ (reference sequence). CDR3 loop: CASSLRAGWEQFF. The CDR3 DNA reads TGTGCCAGCAGCTTACGAGCAGGCTGGGAGCAGTTCTTC.

This clonotype showed up just a few times. The chain joins TRBV9 to TRBJ2-2; D is undetermined. Germline lookup yields CDR1 SGDLS and CDR2 YYNGEE. V lost 3 bases to trimming and J lost 3 bases, with 6 bases between them. The CDR3 is 13 residues long. The CDR3 coding sequence is TGTGCCAGCAGCGCCTGGGACACCGGGGAGCTGTTTTTT. Translating it yields CASSAWDTGELFF.

Turning to this clonotype: This may arise from a read error, as a much more abundant clone is one base away. The chain has TRBV27 and TRBJ2-7; 7 nucleotides line up with TRBD2. The J call may not be correct, given that the DNA end is closer to TRBJ2-1. The length of the CDR3 is 13 residues. In germline, CDR1 is MNHEY, CDR2 SMNVEV (reference sequence). This chain's CDR3 is CASSRGDSHEQFF. The CDR3 DNA reads TGTGCCAGCAGTCGGGGGGATTCCCACGAGCAGTTCTTC.

This chain connects TRBV3-1 to TRBJ1-5; D unclear. Germline V CDR1 and CDR2: LGHDT, YNNKEL (reference sequence). This CDR3 has 13 residues. V dropped 5 bases and J dropped 4 bases, with 9 bases sitting between them. The CDR3 DNA follows: TGTGCCAGCAGCGCATTAGAGAATCAGCCCCAGCATTTT. Protein: CASSALENQPQHF.

This clonotype was found a few times. The chain carries TRBV30 and TRBJ2-1; weak D call: TRBD1 (5 bases). Per the germline V gene, CDR1 is GTSNPN and CDR2 is SVGIG (reference sequence). The V end was cut by 3 bases, the J end by 5 bases, with 20 bases between. The CDR3 spans 16 residues. This CDR3 is CAWSGHTRSRNNEQFF. DNA for the CDR3: TGTGCCTGGAGCGGACATACTCGTTCCCGCAACAATGAGCAGTTCTTC.

CDR3 region: CASSLEGTAYGYTF. CDR3 DNA sequence: TGTGCCAGCAGCTTAGAGGGGACAGCTTATGGCTACACCTTC. The V gene is TRBV7-8, the J gene TRBJ1-2; 7 bases are a match to TRBD1. The trim removed 1 base at V and 5 bases at J, leaving 4 bases unmatched. The germline CDR1 and CDR2 sequences are SGHVS and FQNEAQ. CDR3 size: 14 residues.

The chain recombines TRBV5-1 with TRBJ1-1; TRBD1 is a possible D gene (5 bases). CDR1 is SGHRS and CDR2 is YFSETQ in the germline V gene. The length of the CDR3 is 14 residues. V was shortened by 6 bases and J by 0 bases, with 12 bases between the two germline ends. The CDR3 here is CASNRGTVNTEAFF. In DNA, the CDR3 is TGCGCCAGCAACCGAGGGACGGTGAACACTGAAGCTTTCTTT.